This T cell receptor beta chain derives from a study of radiotherapy plus CTLA-4 blockade in lung cancer. On the study more broadly: Disease control was achieved by over 30% of patients, and objective responses by about 19%. Regarding the study as a whole: The best prediction of response reportedly came from early blood T cell clone dynamics, with interferon-beta. The study found tumor-derived TCR clones expanded in blood after radiotherapy plus ipilimumab.

The assay was immunoSEQ multiplex PCR, and TCRdb's table has in-frame clones only and misses some. The table lists roughly 77,000 clones, roughly 74% of them singletons. This CDR3 has 16 residues. Trimming removed 4 bases from V and 4 bases from J; junction bases left unmatched: 4. CDR1 and CDR2 (germline): LGHNA, YNFKEQ. Remarks on this clone: Its antigen is currently unknown.

Treatment of patients with chemo-refractory metastatic non-small-cell lung cancer consisted of focal radiation plus CTLA-4 blockade with ipilimumab. This rearrangement joins TRBV4-2 to TRBJ2-3, with TRBD2 matching 14 bases. The sequences come from peripheral blood, collected from a patient treated with radiotherapy plus ipilimumab. The TCR was taken from a human donor with non-small cell lung cancer whose response to radiotherapy plus ipilimumab could not be evaluated. CDR3 DNA sequence: TGTGCCAGCAGCCCGACTAGCGGGGGGGCCCCAGATACGCAGTATTTT. This sequence encodes CASSPTSGGAPDTQYF.